This TCR beta chain stems from a study of shared clonotypes between healthy human individuals. CDR1 is KGHSH and CDR2 is LQKENI in the germline V gene. V lost 0 bases, J lost 1 base, and 12 bases lay in between. CDR3 length equals 16 residues. Each cell subset's genomic DNA was divided evenly among several immunoSEQ plates. Sorted-subset replicate PCRs used 200 ng DNA, about 30,000 T cell genomes. Clones were read by immunoSEQ multiplex PCR, and TCRdb kept only the in-frame ones, dropping some. Among some 2,500,000 clones, approximately 93% were seen once, and the ten largest hold about 0.34%. The sample was naive CD4+ T cells from PBMCs. The subset here: CD45RA+ positively selected. This TCR derives from a young man in good health. Some clones in this sample may be carry-over from other donors' samples. The chain combines TRBV18 with TRBJ1-2; D perhaps matches TRBD1 (6 bases). The CDR3 DNA sequence: TGTGCCAGCTCACCACCGGGGGGCCTAAGTAACTATGGCTACACCTTC. It yields the protein CASSPPGGLSNYGYTF.